Below, 26 T cell receptor beta chains from the same sample are listed, as sequenced in a study of a mutant IDH1 vaccine in newly diagnosed glioma. The table came from immunoSEQ multiplex PCR; TCRdb's copy has only in-frame clones and leaves some out. The sample consists of roughly 60,000 clones, roughly 84% of them appearing once. What these receptors recognize is not known. Time point meaning: week 23, last vaccination. Every vaccination contained 300 ug of the mutant IDH1 20-mer peptide and was paired with topical imiquimod. This material consisted of PBMCs, taken from a glioma patient whose treatment included an IDH1 peptide vaccine. The receptors come from a man under 40 with glioma.

The chain is built from TRBV5-1 and TRBJ1-6; D is uncertain. CDR3 size: 15 residues. Germline CDR1 is SGHRS and CDR2 is YFSETQ. V dropped 0 bases and J dropped 8 bases, with 12 bases sitting between them. The CDR3 loop reads CASSLGGRRDSPLHF. For the CDR3, the DNA is TGCGCCAGCAGCTTGGGAGGGCGGAGAGATTCACCCCTCCACTTT.

The V gene is TRBV9, the J gene TRBJ2-1; TRBD1 or TRBD2 may be the D gene (5 bases each). The germline gives CDR1 SGDLS, CDR2 YYNGEE. This CDR3 spans 13 amino acids. With 3 bases removed from V and 6 bases from J, the gap between germline ends came to 10 bases. CDR3 nucleotide sequence: TGTGCCAGCAGCGACCGGGACGCCAATGAGCAGTTCTTC. Amino acid sequence: CASSDRDANEQFF.

V gene TRBV5-5 combines with J gene TRBJ1-5; 8 bases map to TRBD1. The CDR3 is 16 amino acids. Germline CDR1 is SGHKS and CDR2 is YYEKEE (reference sequence). The J segment lost 7 bases and the V segment lost 2 bases, leaving 11 bases of the junction unmatched. The CDR3, as DNA: TGTGCCAGCAGCTTAGGCGGACGACAGGGGAACCAGCCCCAGCATTTT. Translation: CASSLGGRQGNQPQHF.

This clone was seen a few times. The V gene is TRBV5-1, the J gene TRBJ1-2, with D tentatively TRBD1 (5 bases). Germline V gene data show CDR1 as SGHRS and CDR2 as YFSETQ. Trimming took off 5 bases at V and 6 bases at J, with 14 bases between the two ends. The CDR3 runs to 13 residues. CDR3 region: CASSYGGVDGYTF. CDR3 nucleotide sequence: TGCGCCAGCAGTTATGGGGGAGTGGATGGCTACACCTTC.

The chain carries TRBV5-1 and TRBJ1-2; possible D gene TRBD1, 5 bases. Germline CDR1 SGHRS, CDR2 YFSETQ. The CDR3 extends over 16 amino acids. Trimming stripped 1 base from V and 4 bases from J, with 17 bases between. The CDR3: CASSLSSPAGGYGYTF. CDR3 nucleotide sequence: TGCGCCAGCAGCTTGAGTTCCCCGGCCGGGGGCTATGGCTACACCTTC.

The chain carries TRBV27 and TRBJ2-7; 10 nucleotides match TRBD1. V gave up 5 bases and J gave up 7 bases; unmatched junction bases: 8. Germline V gene lookup returns CDR1 MNHEY and CDR2 SMNVEV (reference sequence). This CDR3 has 14 amino acids. The DNA for the CDR3 is TGTGCCAGCAGTACGGACAGGGGACAGGGGGAGCAGTACTTC. As protein: CASSTDRGQGEQYF.

The chain couples TRBV4-1 to TRBJ2-5, with D tentatively TRBD1 or TRBD2 (6 bases each). The V gene lost 1 base and the J gene lost 10 bases, with 13 bases spanning the gap. The germline V gene encodes CDR1 MGHRA and CDR2 YSYEKL. The CDR3 is 13 amino acids. The CDR3 bases are TGCGCCAGCAGCCAAGTAAGGGGGGCCAACCAGTACTTC. Its translation: CASSQVRGANQYF.

The chain employs TRBV9 and TRBJ2-3, with no clear D. The CDR3 extends over 14 amino acids. The ends were cut back, 0 bases at V and 0 bases at J, with 5 bases in the middle. Per germline, CDR1 SGDLS and CDR2 YYNGEE. The CDR3 loop reads CASSVASSTDTQYF. The CDR3 DNA reads as TGTGCCAGCAGCGTAGCTAGTAGCACAGATACGCAGTATTTT. Full variable domain (rest looked up from reference TRBV9 and TRBJ2-3): DSGVTQTPKHLITATGQRVTLRCSPRSGDLSVYWYQQSLDQGLQFLIQYYNGEERAKGNILERFSAQQFPDLHSELNLSSLELGDSALYFCASSVASSTDTQYFGPGTRLTVL.

The DNA of the CDR3 is TGTGCCAGCACCCGAAGGGCAGTTTCTTCTCCTGAAGCTTTCTTT. Its protein is CASTRRAVSSPEAFF. V and J are TRBV2 and TRBJ1-1; D remains unclear. Trimming stripped 7 bases from V and 6 bases from J, with 21 bases between. The CDR3 runs 15 residues. CDR1 SNHLY and CDR2 FYNNEI come from the germline V gene. The full variable domain, in which reference TRBV2 and TRBJ1-1 provide the parts outside the CDR3, is EPEVTQTPSHQVTQMGQEVILRCVPISNHLYFYWYRQILGQKVEFLVSFYNNEISEKSEIFDDQFSVERPDGSNFTLKIRSTKLEDSAMYFCASTRRAVSSPEAFFGQGTRLTVV.

On this clone itself: The junction departs from germline at one end; a sequencing error may be responsible. The chain couples TRBV5-1 to TRBJ1-2; 7 positions match TRBD1. CDR3 length equals 15 residues. Germline CDR1 is SGHRS and CDR2 is YFSETQ. The CDR3 DNA reads TGTGCCAGCAGCCCACCTACAGGGGAGCACTATGGCTACACCTTC. Its protein is CASSPPTGEHYGYTF. Complete variable domain (other parts from reference TRBV5-1 and TRBJ1-2): KAGVTQTPRYLIKTRGQQVTLSCSPISGHRSVSWYQQTPGQGLQFLFEYFSETQRNKGNFPGRFSGRQFSNSRSEMNVSTLELGDSALYLCASSPPTGEHYGYTFGSGTRLTVV.

V and J are TRBV13 and TRBJ2-3; TRBD2 matches at 7 bases. This CDR3 region has 14 residues. Germline V gene sequence: CDR1 PRHDT, CDR2 FYEKMQ (reference sequence). With 2 bases clipped from V and 6 bases from J, the junction kept 5 bases outside the gene matches. The CDR3 nucleotides read TGTGCCAGCAGCTTATCCCAGGGAGGGGATACGCAGTATTTT. The encoded protein is CASSLSQGGDTQYF.

This clone was seen a handful of times. This chain joins TRBV9 and TRBJ1-5; D gene uncertain. There are 13 residues in the CDR3. Looked up from germline, CDR1 is SGDLS and CDR2 is YYNGEE. The ends were cut back, 2 bases at V and 6 bases at J, with 9 bases in the middle. CDR3 sequence: CASSVGGGQPQHF. CDR3 coding DNA: TGTGCCAGCAGCGTCGGTGGTGGTCAGCCCCAGCATTTT. Full variable domain (remainder filled in from reference TRBV9 and TRBJ1-5): DSGVTQTPKHLITATGQRVTLRCSPRSGDLSVYWYQQSLDQGLQFLIQYYNGEERAKGNILERFSAQQFPDLHSELNLSSLELGDSALYFCASSVGGGQPQHFGDGTRLSIL.

The chain recombines TRBV5-1 with TRBJ2-5, with a possible D match to TRBD1 (8 bases). The CDR3 has 15 residues. Germline loops: CDR1 SGHRS, CDR2 YFSETQ. Trimming shortened V by 7 bases and J by 2 bases, and 18 bases separated the two germline ends. The CDR3 sequence is CASAQGAGVQETQYF. The CDR3 DNA is TGCGCCAGCGCCCAGGGGGCGGGGGTACAAGAGACCCAGTACTTC. The full variable domain, its missing parts supplied by reference TRBV5-1 and TRBJ2-5, is KAGVTQTPRYLIKTRGQQVTLSCSPISGHRSVSWYQQTPGQGLQFLFEYFSETQRNKGNFPGRFSGRQFSNSRSEMNVSTLELGDSALYLCASAQGAGVQETQYFGPGTRLLVL.

The rearrangement links TRBV6-5 to TRBJ2-1; 10 positions agree with TRBD2. In germline, CDR1 is MNHEY, CDR2 SVGAGI. The CDR3 contains 15 residues. The J segment lost 6 bases and the V segment lost 6 bases, leaving 8 bases of the junction unmatched. DNA for the CDR3: TGTGCCAGCAGGTCCAGCGGGGGGGCCGTCAATGAGCAGTTCTTC. Translating gives CASRSSGGAVNEQFF.

This rearrangement joins TRBV5-1 to TRBJ1-4, with 7 bases identical to TRBD1. Germline V lookup: CDR1 SGHRS, CDR2 YFSETQ. This CDR3 region has 14 residues. With 4 bases clipped from V and 6 bases from J, the junction kept 6 bases outside the gene matches. The CDR3: CASSPGGTYEKLFF. The CDR3 DNA sequence: TGCGCCAGCAGCCCAGGGGGGACGTATGAAAAACTGTTTTTT.

This clone was counted a few times. The rearrangement links TRBV5-1 to TRBJ1-1; no clear D gene. The CDR3 consists of 15 residues. Germline V CDR1 and CDR2: SGHRS, YFSETQ. Deletions cut 5 bases from V and 0 bases from J, with 14 bases between. The CDR3 DNA reads TGCGCCAGCAGTCCTGGCGAGGGTTTGAACACTGAAGCTTTCTTT. Its translation: CASSPGEGLNTEAFF.

The rearrangement uses TRBV18 and TRBJ1-6; D unclear. Germline loops: CDR1 KGHSH, CDR2 LQKENI. The CDR3 contains 17 residues. Trimming left V 1 base short and J 9 bases short, with 19 bases between. CDR3 loop: CASSPQGSLEIGSPLHF. Written as DNA, the CDR3 is TGTGCCAGCTCACCACAGGGATCCCTTGAGATTGGTTCACCCCTCCACTTT.

A note on this clone: The sample has other DNA sequences that encode this CDR3 too. The rearrangement uses TRBV19 and TRBJ2-1, with 7 positions matching TRBD1. The ends lost 5 bases at V and 7 bases at J; junction bases unmatched: 5. This CDR3 has 13 residues. Germline V lookup: CDR1 LNHDA, CDR2 SQIVND (reference sequence). The CDR3 bases are TGTGCCAGTAGTGAGGACAGGTGGAATGAGCAGTTCTTC. This gives the protein CASSEDRWNEQFF.

The chain has TRBV19 and TRBJ1-1, with a possible D match to TRBD1 (6 bases). V lost 7 bases and J 0 bases, leaving 18 bases between the germline ends. CDR1 and CDR2 (germline): LNHDA, SQIVND (reference sequence). This CDR3 region has 16 residues. CDR3 nucleotide sequence: TGTGCCAGTACTAATTTTAAGGACAGCATGAACACTGAAGCTTTCTTT. It specifies CASTNFKDSMNTEAFF. Full variable domain (remainder filled in from reference TRBV19 and TRBJ1-1): DGGITQSPKYLFRKEGQNVTLSCEQNLNHDAMYWYRQDPGQGLRLIYYSQIVNDFQKGDIAEGYSVSREKKESFPLTVTSAQKNPTAFYLCASTNFKDSMNTEAFFGQGTRLTVV.

This clone showed up just a few times. DNA for the CDR3: TGTGCCAGTAGTATTTACCCTCCCACTAGCGGAGCTAGCACAGATACGCAGTATTTT. It translates to CASSIYPPTSGASTDTQYF. The chain employs TRBV19 and TRBJ2-3; 8 bases fit TRBD2. CDR3 size: 19 residues. Germline CDR1 and CDR2: LNHDA and SQIVND (reference sequence). The V and J ends lost 3 bases and 0 bases, in that order; junction bases with no gene match: 14.

The chain uses TRBV18 and TRBJ1-4, with no clear D. The germline CDR1 and CDR2 sequences are KGHSH and LQKENI. The V gene lost 3 bases and the J gene lost 0 bases, with 14 bases spanning the gap. The CDR3 is 17 residues long. The CDR3 nucleotides read TGTGCCAGCTCACCCTTGGGAGGCACAGCAACTAATGAAAAACTGTTTTTT. Translation gives CASSPLGGTATNEKLFF.

This sequence joins TRBV5-1 and TRBJ2-7, with 7 bases aligning to TRBD1. The germline V gene encodes CDR1 SGHRS and CDR2 YFSETQ. V was clipped by 0 bases and J by 6 bases; unmatched bases: 3. CDR3 length: 13 amino acids. The CDR3 is CASSLATGIEQYF. CDR3 DNA sequence: TGCGCCAGCAGCTTGGCGACAGGGATCGAGCAGTACTTC.

This rearrangement joins TRBV14 to TRBJ1-5, with D uncertain. This CDR3 comprises 12 residues. Germline V gene sequence: CDR1 SGHDN, CDR2 FVKESK. Trimming stripped 3 bases from V and 5 bases from J, with 5 bases between. The CDR3 spells CASSQGYQPQHF. The CDR3 coding sequence is TGTGCCAGCAGCCAGGGTTATCAGCCCCAGCATTTT.

This clone was found once. This rearrangement joins TRBV6-5 to TRBJ2-3; perhaps TRBD2 as D (5 bases). The V end was cut by 6 bases, the J end by 6 bases, with 19 bases between. This CDR3 contains 15 residues. Germline loops: CDR1 MNHEY, CDR2 SVGAGI. The CDR3 sequence: CASRPPGRPSDTQYF. The CDR3 DNA reads TGTGCCAGCAGGCCCCCAGGACGCCCTAGCGATACGCAGTATTTT.

This chain connects TRBV11-3 to TRBJ2-5; 12 positions agree with TRBD2. J lost 1 base, V lost 5 bases, and 2 bases had no gene match. The CDR3 consists of 15 residues. The V gene's germline CDR1 is SGHNT and CDR2 YENEEA. CDR3 in amino acids: CASSRTSGVQETQYF. The CDR3 DNA sequence: TGTGCCAGCAGCAGGACTAGCGGGGTCCAAGAGACCCAGTACTTC.

V usage is TRBV7-2 and J usage is TRBJ2-4; no clear D. CDR3 length: 18 residues. Germline V gene data show CDR1 as SGHTA and CDR2 as FQGNSA. V was shortened by 1 base and J by 0 bases, with 16 bases between the two germline ends. The CDR3 DNA follows: TGTGCCAGCAGCTTAGGTGCACTCGGTCTGTCAGCCAAAAACATTCAGTACTTC. Protein sequence: CASSLGALGLSAKNIQYF.